Listed here are 5 T cell receptor beta chains from one sample, sequenced in a study of T cell responses to AZD1222 COVID-19 vaccine. The repertoire was sequenced with immunoSEQ multiplex PCR; TCRdb's copy has only in-frame clones and lacks some. The repertoire includes approximately 110,000 clones, roughly 84% of them detected once, and approximately 1.2% sits in the top ten. The sequencing used peripheral blood, collected on day 0 of AZD1222 vaccination. The receptors were sampled from an adult in good health.

The chain employs TRBV6-2 or TRBV6-3 and TRBJ2-1; the D gene is possibly TRBD2 (5 bases). Germline CDR1 reads MNHEY; CDR2 reads SVGEGT. CDR3 length: 16 amino acids. Trimming cost V 0 bases and J 0 bases, with 9 bases left between them. CDR3 sequence: CASSYSRESSYNEQFF. CDR3 nucleotide sequence: TGTGCCAGCAGTTACTCCCGGGAAAGCTCCTACAATGAGCAGTTCTTC.

V is TRBV2 and J is TRBJ2-1, with D maybe TRBD2 (7 bases). CDR3 length equals 14 residues. The germline gives CDR1 SNHLY, CDR2 FYNNEI. V was pared by 7 bases and J by 9 bases, with 19 bases between. The CDR3 bases are TGTGCCAGCATAGGGGGGGGTCCTGTTGGTGAGCAGTTCTTC. Translation: CASIGGGPVGEQFF.

This chain uses TRBV6-5 with TRBJ1-1; 7 bases fit TRBD1. The CDR3 covers 13 residues. Germline CDR1 and CDR2: MNHEY and SVGAGI. CDR3 region: CATGAVLNTEAFF. CDR3 nucleotides: TGTGCTACAGGGGCGGTTCTGAACACTGAAGCTTTCTTT.

The chain uses TRBV7-2 and TRBJ2-7, with D perhaps TRBD2 (6 bases). V lost 3 bases to trimming and J lost 2 bases, with 11 bases between them. In germline, CDR1 is SGHTA, CDR2 FQGNSA. CDR3 size: 14 residues. CDR3 in DNA: TGTGCCAGCAGCTTGGTAGCGGCGACCTACGAGCAGTACTTC. Protein product: CASSLVAATYEQYF.

In its sample, this clone was seen once. The V call is TRBV7-9, the J call TRBJ1-2; D remains unclear. CDR3 length equals 16 residues. Trimming stripped 4 bases from V and 0 bases from J, with 15 bases between. The germline gives CDR1 SEHNR, CDR2 FQNEAQ (reference sequence). CDR3 sequence reads: CASSSNDGKPNYGYTF. The CDR3 DNA sequence: TGTGCCAGCAGCTCCAATGACGGCAAACCTAACTATGGCTACACCTTC.